In this sample, the clone carrying this T cell receptor beta chain turned up many times. The target antigen is unknown. The sample originates from a study of T cell repertoires in cytomegalovirus infection. Study details: Recently identified HLA-C-restricted CMV epitopes were among the peptides used. Matching HLA type and CMV infection were both indicated by public TCR beta signatures.

Each CDR3 protein gets one entry after TCRdb re-called the reads with MiXCR. The sample has roughly 920,000 distinct CDR3 sequences, 31% seen once; the top ten hold about an eighth. The sample in question was cultured CD8+ T cells from PBMCs, obtained from culture after CMV antigen stimulation. The TCR comes from a human donor in good health (CMV status not recorded). Some clones in this sample may be carry-over from other donors' samples.

The CDR3 DNA reads TGTGCCAGCGAACCCCCGCAGGGGTTGAACACTGAAGCTTTCTTT. Protein sequence: CASEPPQGLNTEAFF. The chain combines TRBV7-9 with TRBJ1-1; TRBD1 might be the D (6 bases). Germline CDR1 SEHNR, CDR2 FQNEAQ (reference sequence). This CDR3 is 15 amino acids long. The V and J ends lost 8 bases and 0 bases respectively, with 16 bases between them.